The 2 T cell receptor beta chains reported below all come from one sample, sequenced in a study of long-term antiretroviral therapy in people with HIV (dated by TCRdb to 2021 to 2024). Sequencing of the TRB variable region was done with the immunoSEQ hsTCRB v3.0 assay at survey level resolution. TCRdb took over this immuneACCESS table, retaining in-frame rearrangements with V and J assigned. Such tables are incomplete; in checked studies, under half of the missing clones stem from an unresolved V gene, and the remainder is unexplained. Counted in this sample were about 25,000 clones; 80% to 90% of them appeared once. The ten largest clones represent 4% to 5.5% of the sample. Material: unsorted PBMCs, obtained 3 years after starting antiretroviral therapy. The receptors were gathered from a man aged 18 to 29 with HIV.

As to this clone: Other DNA sequences from this sample encode an identical CDR3 as well. The chain combines TRBV9 with TRBJ1-3, with D uncertain. CDR3 size: 14 residues. CDR1 and CDR2 (germline): SGDLS, YYNGEE. The V gene lost 1 base and the J gene lost 0 bases, with 5 bases spanning the gap. CDR3: CASSVQSSGNTIYF. CDR3 DNA sequence: TGTGCCAGCAGCGTACAGAGCTCTGGAAACACCATATATTTT. Drawing the rest from reference TRBV9 and TRBJ1-3, the complete variable domain is DSGVTQTPKHLITATGQRVTLRCSPRSGDLSVYWYQQSLDQGLQFLIQYYNGEERAKGNILERFSAQQFPDLHSELNLSSLELGDSALYFCASSVQSSGNTIYFGEGSWLTVV.

This clone was seen a few times. This sequence joins TRBV20-1 and TRBJ1-2; D call uncertain. Germline CDR1 is DFQATT and CDR2 is SNEGSKA (reference sequence). Between the trimmed V and J ends, which lost 3 bases and 3 bases, there was a span of 2 bases. The CDR3 runs to 10 residues. The CDR3 DNA reads as TGCAGTGCTAGGGACTATGGCTACACCTTC. Translation: CSARDYGYTF.